A selection of T cell receptor beta chains follows, all from one sample in a study of cytomegalovirus exposure and HLA in healthy donors. Measured with immunoSEQ multiplex PCR; TCRdb has only the in-frame clones, and not every one. The sample records roughly 190,000 clones, 81% being singletons. The specimen sequenced was PBMCs. The receptor source for this set is a man aged 18 to 29 in good health and CMV-seronegative. Each CDR3 is given with its conserved first and last residue. A D gene is named only where the DNA matches it firmly.

TRBJ1-1 TRBD1 TRBV7-8 CASSPGQVNTEAFF TGTGCCAGCAGCCCGGGACAGGTTAACACTGAAGCTTTCTTT
TRBJ2-3 . TRBV9 CASSVDLAGSTDTQYF TGTGCCAGCAGCGTAGACTTGGCGGGGAGCACAGATACGCAGTATTTT
TRBJ2-5 . TRBV5-4 CASSSREQETQYF TGTGCCAGCAGCTCTAGGGAGCAAGAGACCCAGTACTTC
TRBJ1-2 . TRBV30 CAWRNTGRNGYTF TGTGCCTGGAGGAATACAGGGAGAAATGGCTACACCTTC
TRBJ2-1 . TRBV5-1 CASNSRGGAYNEQFF TGCGCCAGCAACTCCAGGGGAGGGGCCTACAATGAGCAGTTCTTC
TRBJ1-2 . TRBV5-1 CASSLRDISYGYTF TGCGCCAGCAGCTTAAGGGACATCAGCTATGGCTACACCTTC
TRBJ2-3 TRBD2 TRBV9 CASSAKNLGLAGNTDTQYF TGTGCCAGCAGCGCAAAGAACTTGGGACTAGCGGGGAACACAGATACGCAGTATTTT
TRBJ1-1 TRBD1 TRBV5-1 CASSLAPMTGPNTEAFF TGCGCCAGCAGCTTGGCCCCAATGACAGGGCCGAACACTGAAGCTTTCTTT
TRBJ2-1 . TRBV15 CATSRNFNRESSYNEQFF TGTGCCACCAGCAGAAACTTTAACAGGGAGAGCTCCTACAATGAGCAGTTCTTC
TRBJ2-1 TRBD2 TRBV7-6 CASSLGPSGGGHMQFF TGTGCCAGCAGCTTAGGCCCTAGCGGGGGGGGGCATATGCAGTTCTTC
TRBJ2-7 . TRBV6-5 CASSTQTGGDYEQYF TGTGCCAGCAGTACCCAGACAGGAGGAGACTACGAGCAGTACTTC